This is a list of T cell receptor beta chains from one sample in a study of cytomegalovirus exposure and HLA in healthy donors. Profiling relied on immunoSEQ multiplex PCR, and the TCRdb table lists in-frame clones only, not all of them. Of under 200,000 clones listed, roughly 77% were seen once; the top ten hold around 0.38%. Sequencing was carried out using PBMCs. The receptors derive from a male donor in good health and CMV-seropositive. CDR3s include the opening cysteine and the closing phenylalanine or tryptophan. D genes are given only for firm matches. Rows may omit the clone size; those that give it use once, few, many or a size class.

abundance,j_gene,v_gene,d_gene,CDR3aa,CDR3nt
few,TRBJ2-7,TRBV9,TRBD1,CASSPRTGVDSYEQYF,TGTGCCAGCAGCCCTCGGACAGGGGTCGACTCCTACGAGCAGTACTTC
.,TRBJ1-4,TRBV7-9,.,CASTPEESNEKLFF,TGTGCCAGCACCCCAGAGGAGTCGAATGAAAAACTGTTTTTT
.,TRBJ2-5,TRBV11-1,.,CASSFYETQYF,TGTGCCAGCAGCTTTTATGAGACCCAGTACTTC
.,TRBJ2-7,TRBV7-2,.,CASSLVRAGAGAPYEQYF,TGTGCCAGCAGCTTAGTCCGGGCCGGGGCGGGGGCCCCCTACGAGCAGTACTTC
.,TRBJ1-1,TRBV6-4,.,CASSAQGNTEAFF,TGTGCCAGCAGTGCTCAGGGGAACACTGAAGCTTTCTTT
.,TRBJ2-7,TRBV13,.,CASSLRGMREQYF,TGTGCCAGCAGCTTAAGAGGGATGAGGGAGCAGTACTTC
.,TRBJ2-6,TRBV27,TRBD1,CASSFQGAGIAGANVLTF,TGTGCCAGCAGTTTTCAGGGGGCGGGAATTGCTGGGGCCAACGTCCTGACTTTC
.,TRBJ1-1,TRBV5-1,.,CASSLERPSAEAFF,TGCGCCAGCAGCTTGGAACGGCCCAGCGCTGAAGCTTTCTTT
few,TRBJ2-3,TRBV30,.,CAWSEWYQGRDRPQAQYF,TGTGCCTGGAGCGAATGGTATCAGGGGCGGGACAGACCGCAGGCGCAGTATTTT
.,TRBJ2-7,TRBV27,TRBD2,CASSLGGAGVSSYEQYF,TGTGCCAGCAGTTTAGGGGGAGCGGGGGTGAGCTCCTACGAGCAGTACTTC
.,TRBJ1-5,TRBV7-2,TRBD1,CASSLEGQKNQPQHF,TGTGCCAGCAGCTTAGAGGGACAGAAAAATCAGCCCCAGCATTTT
.,TRBJ2-3,TRBV2,TRBD1,CASSAEGQGILRQYF,TGTGCCAGCAGTGCCGAGGGACAGGGAATTTTGCGGCAGTATTTT
.,TRBJ1-6,TRBV19,TRBD1,CASSPGTGMNSPLHF,TGTGCCAGTAGTCCCGGGACAGGGATGAATTCACCCCTCCACTTT
.,TRBJ2-1,TRBV25-1,TRBD1,CASSITGGHEQFF,TGTGCCAGCAGCATTACAGGGGGTCATGAGCAGTTCTTC
few,TRBJ2-4,TRBV9,.,CASSVDRTRNIQYF,TGTGCCAGCAGCGTGGACCGAACTAGGAACATTCAGTACTTC
few,TRBJ1-2,TRBV5-8,.,CAGPTGPYGYTF,TGTGCCGGACCGACAGGTCCGTATGGCTACACCTTC
.,TRBJ2-1,TRBV7-3,TRBD2,CASSAAGTSGYNEQFF,TGTGCCAGCAGCGCTGCCGGGACTAGCGGTTACAATGAGCAGTTCTTC
.,TRBJ1-5,TRBV5-6,.,CASSSSQLIDQPQHF,TGTGCCAGCAGCTCGTCACAGCTAATTGATCAGCCCCAGCATTTT
.,TRBJ1-3,TRBV5-5,.,CASSFQGLGGNTIYF,TGTGCCAGCAGCTTTCAGGGTTTAGGCGGAAACACCATATATTTT
.,TRBJ1-3,TRBV7-2,.,CASRVLLPSSGNTIYF,TGTGCCAGCAGGGTCCTTTTGCCGAGCTCTGGAAACACCATATATTTT
.,TRBJ1-6,TRBV19,TRBD1,CASRNPGQRNSPLHF,TGTGCCAGTAGGAACCCGGGACAGCGAAATTCACCCCTCCACTTT
.,TRBJ2-2,TRBV29-1,TRBD1,CSARQGSGELFF,TGCAGCGCCCGACAGGGGTCCGGGGAGCTGTTTTTT
few,TRBJ1-1,TRBV7-9,TRBD1,CASSPGQGTTEAFF,TGTGCCAGCAGCCCGGGACAGGGAACCACTGAAGCTTTCTTT
.,TRBJ2-5,TRBV7-8,.,CASSLDREETQYF,TGTGCCAGCAGCTTAGATCGGGAAGAGACCCAGTACTTC
.,TRBJ2-3,TRBV11-1,TRBD1,CASSWDRYTDTQYF,TGTGCCAGCAGTTGGGACAGGTACACAGATACGCAGTATTTT
.,TRBJ1-5,TRBV5-4,.,CASSDYNQPQHF,TGTGCCAGCAGCGACTATAATCAGCCCCAGCATTTT
.,TRBJ2-7,TRBV6-6,.,CASSYSGRFPYEQYF,TGTGCCAGCAGTTACTCGGGGAGATTTCCCTACGAGCAGTACTTC
.,TRBJ2-4,TRBV7-2,TRBD1,CASSLVDRVGNIQYF,TGTGCCAGCAGCTTAGTTGACAGGGTGGGAAACATTCAGTACTTC
.,TRBJ2-3,TRBV28,.,CASSLDTSSDTQYF,TGTGCCAGCAGTCTGGACACATCATCCGATACGCAGTATTTT
.,TRBJ1-2,TRBV7-2,.,CASSLDGRGGDGYTF,TGTGCCAGCAGCTTAGATGGCAGGGGTGGTGATGGCTACACCTTC
.,TRBJ2-1,TRBV6-6,.,CAGSGSGGSYNEQFF,TGTGCCGGCAGTGGCTCCGGAGGGTCCTACAATGAGCAGTTCTTC
few,TRBJ2-1,TRBV7-9,.,CAEQPGNEQFF,TGTGCCGAGCAACCCGGGAATGAGCAGTTCTTC
.,TRBJ2-1,TRBV10-3,.,CAISDEGPETYNEQFF,TGTGCCATCAGTGATGAGGGCCCCGAAACCTACAATGAGCAGTTCTTC
.,TRBJ2-1,TRBV11-3,.,CASSLVRVAAPNEQFF,TGTGCCAGCAGCTTAGTTCGAGTAGCGGCCCCAAATGAGCAGTTCTTC
.,TRBJ1-5,TRBV6-5,.,CASNGDTSNQPQHF,TGTGCCAGCAATGGGGACACTAGCAATCAGCCCCAGCATTTT
.,TRBJ2-7,TRBV11-3,TRBD1,CASSLGQGGSYEQYF,TGTGCCAGCAGCTTGGGACAGGGGGGGAGCTACGAGCAGTACTTC
.,TRBJ1-6,TRBV7-2,.,CASSQPQGIGMDSPLHF,TGTGCCAGCAGCCAACCTCAGGGGATAGGGATGGATTCACCCCTCCACTTT
.,TRBJ1-4,TRBV7-9,.,CASSLREGTEKLFF,TGTGCCAGCAGCTTAAGGGAGGGAACTGAAAAACTGTTTTTT
.,TRBJ1-6,TRBV18,.,CASSPRQLADNSPLHF,TGTGCCAGCTCACCTCGCCAGTTAGCAGACAATTCACCCCTCCACTTT
.,TRBJ2-5,TRBV20-1,.,CSARVERTQYF,TGCAGTGCTAGAGTGGAGCGGACCCAGTACTTC
.,TRBJ1-5,TRBV15,TRBD1,CATSVTGTGESHSNQPQHF,TGTGCCACCAGCGTCACCGGGACAGGGGAAAGTCATAGCAATCAGCCCCAGCATTTT
.,TRBJ2-5,TRBV5-1,TRBD2,CASSFGLAGVRQETQYF,TGCGCCAGCAGCTTCGGACTAGCGGGGGTTCGACAAGAGACCCAGTACTTC
.,TRBJ1-1,TRBV7-2,.,CASSSPRENTEAFF,TGTGCCAGCAGCTCCCCGAGGGAAAACACTGAAGCTTTCTTT
.,TRBJ2-5,TRBV7-6,.,CASSLARGTSYGVYF,TGTGCCAGCAGCTTAGCACGGGGGACTTCTTACGGAGTGTACTTC
.,TRBJ2-7,TRBV5-8,TRBD1,CASPTPGQVNEQYF,TGTGCCAGCCCAACTCCGGGACAGGTGAACGAGCAGTACTTC
few,TRBJ2-6,TRBV19,TRBD2,CASSMGMGGSSGANVLTF,TGTGCCAGTAGTATGGGTATGGGGGGGAGCTCTGGGGCCAACGTCCTGACTTTC
.,TRBJ1-1,TRBV6-4,.,CASSAIAEHTEAFF,TGTGCCAGCAGTGCTATCGCGGAGCACACTGAAGCTTTCTTT
.,TRBJ2-7,TRBV5-1,.,CASSPSGQSYEQYF,TGCGCCAGCAGCCCATCAGGGCAATCCTACGAGCAGTACTTC
.,TRBJ2-1,TRBV7-2,.,CASSSLDSPKQFF,TGTGCCAGCAGCTCCCTGGACAGCCCTAAGCAGTTCTTC
.,TRBJ1-6,TRBV9,.,CASSGTAANDSPLHF,TGTGCCAGCAGCGGCACCGCGGCGAACGATTCACCCCTCCACTTT
.,TRBJ2-2,TRBV9,TRBD2,CASSVERAGGDTGELFF,TGTGCCAGCAGCGTAGAACGAGCGGGAGGTGACACCGGGGAGCTGTTTTTT
.,TRBJ2-3,TRBV9,.,CASSVGGGGTDTQYF,TGTGCCAGCAGCGTAGGGGGAGGGGGGACAGATACGCAGTATTTT
.,TRBJ2-1,TRBV28,TRBD2,CASIKIREGNEQFF,TGTGCCAGCATCAAAATCAGGGAGGGGAATGAGCAGTTCTTC
.,TRBJ1-2,TRBV7-6,TRBD1,CASSLDQGACGYTF,TGTGCCAGCAGCTTAGATCAGGGGGCATGTGGCTACACCTTC